Below are 22 T cell receptor beta chains sequenced from a single sample in a study of post-analysis software for immune sequencing data. Their recognized antigens are unknown. Findings and caveats of the study: Higher frequency in patients than in controls was seen for roughly 5 TRBV segments, with TRBV5-6, TRBV5-1 and TRBV20-1 among them.

TCR beta cDNA libraries included unique molecular identifiers. TCRdb re-analysed the PCR reads in MiXCR, keeping a single row per CDR3 protein. The data hold about 620,000 distinct CDR3 sequences, with about 44% observed a single time. The sequenced sample was blood. All receptors come from a girl aged 10 to 17 with multiple sclerosis.

The chain has TRBV5-1 and TRBJ2-5; D possibly matches TRBD1 or TRBD2 (6 bases each). Judging by the DNA end, TRBJ2-7 fits better; the J call may be wrong. The CDR3 totals 20 residues. CDR1 and CDR2 from the germline V gene are SGHRS and YFSETQ. The CDR3 spells CASSPRGGRGPEINRYEQYF. The CDR3 DNA is TGCGCCAGCAGCCCTCGTGGGGGGCGCGGACCCGAGATTAACCGATACGAGCAGTACTTC.

This clonotype was recorded at least ten times. The V gene is TRBV14, the J gene TRBJ2-3, with D uncertain. V lost 7 bases to trimming and J lost 2 bases, with 10 bases between them. CDR1 and CDR2 (germline): SGHDN, FVKESK. The CDR3 covers 13 residues. CDR3 sequence reads: CASNGFSTDTQYF. The CDR3 DNA sequence: TGTGCCAGCAACGGGTTCTCCACAGATACGCAGTATTTT.

The chain joins TRBV12-3 or TRBV12-4 to TRBJ1-2, with D possibly matching TRBD1 (5 bases). This CDR3 has 13 residues. Trimming removed 4 bases at V and 8 bases at J, with 14 bases between. The CDR3 coding sequence is TGTGCCAGCAGTTCCGGGACGCCCCACGGCTACACCTTC. This codes for CASSSGTPHGYTF.

This clonotype was picked up a small number of times. V gene TRBV9 combines with J gene TRBJ2-7, with 7 bases fitting TRBD2. V shed 0 bases and J 4 bases; nucleotides not matched to a gene: 7. This CDR3 has 15 amino acids. CDR1 and CDR2 (germline): SGDLS, YYNGEE. The CDR3 DNA is TGTGCCAGCAGCGTAGGGACTAGGGATATTTACGAGCAGTACTTC. Its translation is CASSVGTRDIYEQYF.

The chain carries TRBV5-1 and TRBJ2-3; maybe TRBD2 (5 bases). Trimming took off 6 bases at V and 6 bases at J, with 17 bases between the two ends. The germline CDR1 and CDR2 sequences are SGHRS and YFSETQ. CDR3 length equals 14 residues. CDR3 sequence (DNA): TGCGCCAGCACCCTGGAGGCAGTTTCGGATACGCAGTATTTT. Translated: CASTLEAVSDTQYF.

The CDR3: CASSLTGQESTEAFF. Written as DNA, the CDR3 is TGTGCCAGCAGCTTAACGGGACAGGAGAGCACTGAAGCTTTCTTT. The genes are TRBV7-3 and TRBJ1-1, with 8 bases fitting TRBD1. CDR1 and CDR2 (germline): SGHTA, FQGTGA. J was trimmed by 4 bases and V by 0 bases; bases with no gene match: 4. The CDR3 contains 15 residues. The full variable domain, in which reference TRBV7-3 and TRBJ1-1 provide the parts outside the CDR3, is GAGVSQTPSNKVTEKGKYVELRCDPISGHTALYWYRQSLGQGPEFLIYFQGTGAADDSGLPNDRFFAVRPEGSVSTLKIQRTERGDSAVYLCASSLTGQESTEAFFGQGTRLTVV.

Only one count was recorded for this clonotype. CDR3 sequence: CSARYSFSNQPQHF. CDR3 bases: TGCAGTGCTAGATATAGCTTTAGCAATCAGCCCCAGCATTTT. The chain is built from TRBV20-1 and TRBJ1-5; D unresolved. CDR3 length: 14 residues. Germline V gene lookup returns CDR1 DFQATT and CDR2 SNEGSKA (reference sequence). V was clipped by 2 bases and J by 0 bases, with 8 bases between them.

The rearrangement links TRBV7-9 to TRBJ2-3; TRBD1 aligns across 8 bases. The length of the CDR3 is 16 residues. The V segment lost 3 bases and the J segment 4 bases; nucleotides outside the gene matches: 9. The V gene's germline CDR1 is SEHNR and CDR2 FQNEAQ (reference sequence). In DNA, the CDR3 is TGTGCCAGCAGCTTGGGGTCCAGGGGGCTGGCAGATACGCAGTATTTT. Translating gives CASSLGSRGLADTQYF.

This clonotype was found a few times. The chain links TRBV7-9 to TRBJ2-5; 11 bases map to TRBD1. Germline V CDR1 and CDR2: SEHNR, FQNEAQ (reference sequence). The CDR3 consists of 15 residues. Trimming cost V 4 bases and J 11 bases; bases outside gene matches: 12. CDR3 bases: TGTGCCAGCAGCTCGAATGGACAGGGGGCGCGAGAGCAGTACTTC. As protein: CASSSNGQGAREQYF.

Points on this clonotype: An end of the junction differs from the germline gene, which may be a read error. This chain uses TRBV12-3 or TRBV12-4 with TRBJ1-6, with 9 nucleotides matching TRBD1. The CDR3 spans 14 residues. This CDR3 reads CVSRPDRGNSPLHF. DNA of the CDR3: TGTGTCAGCAGACCGGACAGGGGAAATTCACCCCTCCACTTT.

V gene TRBV12-3 or TRBV12-4 combines with J gene TRBJ1-1, with 7 bases identical to TRBD1. The CDR3 consists of 13 residues. J lost 5 bases, V lost 8 bases, and 8 bases had no gene match. This CDR3 reads CASQTGLRTEAFF. In nucleotides, the CDR3 is TGTGCCAGCCAGACAGGGTTAAGGACTGAAGCTTTCTTT.

This clonotype appeared a few times. The V gene is TRBV5-5, the J gene TRBJ1-5; possibly TRBD1 for D (5 bases). Germline V gene sequence: CDR1 SGHKS, CDR2 YYEKEE (reference sequence). CDR3 size: 16 residues. V dropped 4 bases and J dropped 0 bases, with 14 bases sitting between them. CDR3 loop: CASSPGRPYSNQPQHF. CDR3 coding DNA: TGTGCCAGCAGCCCGGGACGTCCGTATAGCAATCAGCCCCAGCATTTT.

The chain employs TRBV20-1 and TRBJ2-1, with 13 bases fitting TRBD2. Trimming at V came to 5 bases and at J to 8 bases, leaving 6 bases not matched to a gene. Germline V gene sequence: CDR1 DFQATT, CDR2 SNEGSKA (reference sequence). The CDR3 is made up of 14 amino acids. Here the CDR3 reads CSAARTSGSYEQFF. The CDR3 bases are TGCAGTGCTGCTCGGACTAGCGGGAGTTATGAGCAGTTCTTC.

V and J are TRBV6-1 and TRBJ1-2; no clear D. Germline CDR1 MNHNS, CDR2 SASEGT. The CDR3 has 14 residues. The ends were cut back, 6 bases at V and 5 bases at J, with 16 bases in the middle. As DNA, the CDR3 is TGTGCCAGCAGACGAATGGTAGAATCTTATGGCTACACCTTC. Protein sequence: CASRRMVESYGYTF.

This chain uses TRBV6-5 with TRBJ2-1; 9 nucleotides line up with TRBD1. The CDR3 length is 16 residues. Trimming cost V 2 bases and J 4 bases; bases outside gene matches: 6. The germline gives CDR1 MNHEY, CDR2 SVGAGI. This CDR3 is CASSYADRGFYNEQFF. The CDR3 coding sequence is TGTGCCAGCAGTTACGCGGACAGGGGATTTTACAATGAGCAGTTCTTC.

V gene TRBV21-1 combines with J gene TRBJ2-7; TRBD1, the table's D call, lacks a check against the DNA. With the DNA end fitting TRBJ2-5 better, the J assignment may be wrong. TRBV21-1 is described as a pseudogene. This CDR3 is built from 15 residues. CDR3 in amino acids: CASSNWGPKEETQYF. The CDR3 nucleotides are TGTGCCAGCAGCAATTGGGGGCCGAAGGAGGAGACCCAGTACTTC.

Only a few counts were recorded for this clonotype. Here the CDR3 DNA reads TGCGCCAGCACCCGACTATGGGCCGGTTCAAGTAAAGCCAAAAACATTCAGTACTTC. Amino acid sequence: CASTRLWAGSSKAKNIQYF. The genes are TRBV4-1 and TRBJ2-4, with D tentatively TRBD2 (5 bases). V was cut by 7 bases and J by 0 bases, with 25 bases left in between. Germline values: CDR1 MGHRA, CDR2 YSYEKL. This CDR3 region has 19 residues.

The chain recombines TRBV7-9 with TRBJ2-1, with no clear D. Germline V CDR1 and CDR2: SEHNR, FQNEAQ (reference sequence). The ends were cut back, 0 bases at V and 15 bases at J, with 12 bases in the middle. The CDR3 runs to 12 residues. The CDR3 reads CASSLAAEIRFF. CDR3 DNA sequence: TGTGCCAGCAGCTTAGCGGCGGAAATTCGGTTCTTC.

This chain uses TRBV11-2 with TRBJ2-5, with 10 bases that match TRBD1. The J call may be incorrect, as the DNA end agrees better with TRBJ2-4. The CDR3 has 16 residues. Looked up from germline, CDR1 is SGHAT and CDR2 is FQNNGV. CDR3 in amino acids: CASSTRQGAEGNIQYF. The CDR3, as DNA: TGTGCCAGCAGCACAAGACAGGGGGCGGAGGGAAACATTCAGTACTTC.

The gene calls are TRBV3-1 and TRBJ1-5; D remains ambiguous. This CDR3 has 15 residues. V lost 1 base and J 3 bases, leaving 10 bases between the germline ends. CDR1 is LGHDT and CDR2 is YNNKEL in the germline V gene (reference sequence). The CDR3 region has the DNA TGTGCCAGCAGCCAAGGGTTGGGATTCAATCAGCCCCAGCATTTT. Amino acids: CASSQGLGFNQPQHF.

The chain links TRBV4-2 to TRBJ2-1, with 8 positions matching TRBD2. Germline values: CDR1 LGHNA, CDR2 YNFKEQ. The CDR3 spans 17 residues. V dropped 0 bases and J dropped 4; count of bases not matched to a gene: 8. CDR3 residues: CASSQEDGGAYYNEQFF. CDR3 in DNA: TGTGCCAGCAGCCAAGAAGACGGGGGGGCCTATTACAATGAGCAGTTCTTC.

The chain joins TRBV12-3 or TRBV12-4 to TRBJ1-2; 7 nucleotides line up with TRBD1. CDR3 length equals 15 residues. With 10 bases clipped from V and 0 bases from J, the junction kept 11 bases outside the gene matches. As DNA, the CDR3 is TGTGCCATATCGGACAGGCCTAAAGCTAACTATGGCTACACCTTC. Its translation: CAISDRPKANYGYTF.